This TCR beta chain derives from a study of tumor-infiltrating lymphocytes in primary liver carcinoma. Across the study: All patients had surgically resected primary liver carcinoma.

Germline CDR1 is ENHRY and CDR2 is SYGVKD. The CDR3 region is 15 residues in length, termini included. Unsorted whole blood supplied the blood RNA, and germline DNA was isolated too. To note about this clonotype: Here the CDR3 omits its conserved ending phenylalanine or tryptophan, so a read error is the likely source. The DNA is left out, because the CDR3 cannot be placed on it with certainty; the CDR3 is given as TCRdb lists it.

cDNA specific to TCR beta was made from around 530 ng of total RNA, with a constant-region primer employed for priming. Employing slightly modified ARM-PCR, three nested multiplex PCR rounds were run, and these gave rise to the TCR beta libraries. TRBV1-TRBV30 forward primers paired with a C-beta reverse primer were used in the first two PCR rounds, which ran approximately 10 cycles each. TCRdb re-derived calls from the multiplex PCR reads in MiXCR, one entry per CDR3 protein. The sample holds 300,000 to 400,000 distinct CDR3 sequences, 55% to 65% seen once. The sequence was obtained from a man between 40 and 49 years old with primary liver carcinoma and hepatitis B virus infection. The chain carries TRBV10-3 and TRBJ1-2; the table's D call, TRBD1, was not checked against the DNA. Sequenced input: peripheral blood. CDR3 sequence: CAISEDERGTDGYAL.